Listed here is a single T cell receptor beta chain. The record originates from a study of blood T cell repertoires in COVID-19. Study overall: Samples of COVID-19 (acute and convalescent) were obtained from the United States, Italy and Spain. The cDNA or gDNA used as material had been derived from T cells, B-cell-depleted T cells, or PBMCs.

Authors' methods: Amplification of reference gene primers provided the estimated nucleated cell counts. Sequencing was performed with immunoSEQ multiplex PCR; in TCRdb, only in-frame clones are kept and a portion is missing. The DNA was the basis for D and trimming; V, J and clone size are from that table. The sample carries about 200,000 clones, around 80% recorded once. The specimen sequenced was peripheral blood. This TCR was recovered from a human donor in a cohort sampled during active COVID-19.

Written as DNA, the CDR3 is TGTGCCAGCAGCGTAGGACAGGGGTCAGGGGCCAACGTCCTGACTTTC. Protein sequence: CASSVGQGSGANVLTF. V usage is TRBV9 and J usage is TRBJ2-6; 8 nucleotides align to TRBD1. The junction had 3 bases not matched to a gene; V was cut back by 0 bases and J by 4 bases. The CDR3 has 16 residues. From germline, CDR1 is SGDLS and CDR2 YYNGEE.